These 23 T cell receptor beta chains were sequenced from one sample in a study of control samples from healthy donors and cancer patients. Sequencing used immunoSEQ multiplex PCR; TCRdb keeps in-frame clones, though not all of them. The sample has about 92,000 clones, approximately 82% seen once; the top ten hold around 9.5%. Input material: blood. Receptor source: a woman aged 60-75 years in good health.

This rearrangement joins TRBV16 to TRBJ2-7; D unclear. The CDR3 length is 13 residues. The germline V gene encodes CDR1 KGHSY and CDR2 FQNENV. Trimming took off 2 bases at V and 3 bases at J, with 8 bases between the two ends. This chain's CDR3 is CASSQQQSYEQYF. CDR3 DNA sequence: TGTGCCAGCAGCCAACAACAGAGCTACGAGCAGTACTTC.

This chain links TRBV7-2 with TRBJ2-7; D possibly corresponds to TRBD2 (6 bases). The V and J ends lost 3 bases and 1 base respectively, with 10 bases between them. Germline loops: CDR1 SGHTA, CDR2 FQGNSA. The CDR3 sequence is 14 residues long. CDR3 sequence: CASSFQGGSYEQYF. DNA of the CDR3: TGTGCCAGCAGCTTTCAGGGAGGATCCTACGAGCAGTACTTC.

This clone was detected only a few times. CDR3 region: CASRPDGQGATNEKLFF. CDR3 nucleotides: TGTGCCAGCAGACCAGACGGACAGGGGGCAACTAATGAAAAACTGTTTTTT. V gene TRBV5-8 combines with J gene TRBJ1-4; 10 bases align to TRBD1. The CDR3 sequence is 17 residues long. Trimming removed 5 bases from V and 0 bases from J; junction bases left unmatched: 7. CDR1 SGHTS and CDR2 YDEGEE come from the germline V gene.

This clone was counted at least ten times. CDR3 amino acids: CASSPSQGAQAFF. The CDR3 region has the DNA TGTGCCAGCAGTCCCTCGCAGGGGGCGCAGGCTTTCTTT. The chain joins TRBV6-4 to TRBJ1-1; 8 bases align to TRBD1. CDR1 is MRHNA, CDR2 SNTAGT, per germline. Losses at the gene ends were 5 bases for V and 11 bases for J; bases not matched to a gene: 10. The CDR3 totals 13 residues.

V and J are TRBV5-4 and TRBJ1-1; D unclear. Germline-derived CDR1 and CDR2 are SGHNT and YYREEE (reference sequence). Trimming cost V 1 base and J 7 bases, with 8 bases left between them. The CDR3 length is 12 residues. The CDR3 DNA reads TGTGCCAGCAGCTTGTGGCAGCTTGAAGCTTTCTTT. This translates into CASSLWQLEAFF.

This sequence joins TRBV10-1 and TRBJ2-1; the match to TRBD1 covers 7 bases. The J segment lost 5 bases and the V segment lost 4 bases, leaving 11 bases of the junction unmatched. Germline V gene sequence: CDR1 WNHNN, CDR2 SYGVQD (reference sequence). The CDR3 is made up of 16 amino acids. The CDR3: CASSVVSTGRNNEQFF. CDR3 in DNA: TGCGCCAGCAGTGTGGTCTCGACAGGGAGAAACAATGAGCAGTTCTTC.

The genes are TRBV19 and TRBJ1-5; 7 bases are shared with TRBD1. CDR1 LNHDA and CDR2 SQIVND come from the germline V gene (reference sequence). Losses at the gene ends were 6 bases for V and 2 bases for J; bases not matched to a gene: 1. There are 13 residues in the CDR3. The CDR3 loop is CASRTGRNQPQHF. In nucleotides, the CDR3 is TGTGCCAGTAGGACAGGGCGCAATCAGCCCCAGCATTTT.

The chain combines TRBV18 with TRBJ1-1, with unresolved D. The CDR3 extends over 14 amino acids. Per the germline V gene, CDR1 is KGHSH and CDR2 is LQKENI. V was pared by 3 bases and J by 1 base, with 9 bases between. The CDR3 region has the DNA TGTGCCAGCTCACCTACTTATTCGAACACTGAAGCTTTCTTT. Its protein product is CASSPTYSNTEAFF.

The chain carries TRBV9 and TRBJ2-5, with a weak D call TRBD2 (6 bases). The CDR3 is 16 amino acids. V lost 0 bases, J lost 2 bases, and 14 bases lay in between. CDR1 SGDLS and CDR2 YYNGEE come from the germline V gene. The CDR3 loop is CASSVVSLEGQETQYF. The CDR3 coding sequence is TGTGCCAGCAGCGTAGTCTCCTTGGAGGGTCAAGAGACCCAGTACTTC.

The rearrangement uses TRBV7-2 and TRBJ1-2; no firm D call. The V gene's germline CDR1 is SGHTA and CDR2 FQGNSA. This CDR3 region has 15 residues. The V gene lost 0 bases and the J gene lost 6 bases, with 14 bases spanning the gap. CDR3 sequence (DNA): TGTGCCAGCAGCTTAGCCAGGCAGGTGGTTGATGGCTACACCTTC. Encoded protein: CASSLARQVVDGYTF.

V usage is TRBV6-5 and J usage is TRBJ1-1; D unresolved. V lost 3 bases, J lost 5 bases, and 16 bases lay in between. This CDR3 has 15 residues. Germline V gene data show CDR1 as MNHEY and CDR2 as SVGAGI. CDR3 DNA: TGTGCCAGCAGTTATGGTGGGGTGAGTGATACTGAAGCTTTCTTT. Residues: CASSYGGVSDTEAFF.

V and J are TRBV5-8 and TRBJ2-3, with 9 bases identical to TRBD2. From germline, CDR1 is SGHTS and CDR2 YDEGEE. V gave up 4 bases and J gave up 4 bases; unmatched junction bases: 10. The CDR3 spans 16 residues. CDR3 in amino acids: CASSPLGAGGPDTQYF. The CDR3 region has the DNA TGTGCCAGCAGCCCCCTCGGCGCGGGGGGGCCAGATACGCAGTATTTT.

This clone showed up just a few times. CDR3 coding DNA: TGTGCCAGCAGTGACGGACGGAACACCGGGGAGCTGTTTTTT. This codes for CASSDGRNTGELFF. The chain employs TRBV27 and TRBJ2-2; D is undetermined. With 5 bases removed from V and 1 base from J, the gap between germline ends came to 8 bases. The CDR3 is 14 residues long. Germline V gene sequence: CDR1 MNHEY, CDR2 SMNVEV (reference sequence).

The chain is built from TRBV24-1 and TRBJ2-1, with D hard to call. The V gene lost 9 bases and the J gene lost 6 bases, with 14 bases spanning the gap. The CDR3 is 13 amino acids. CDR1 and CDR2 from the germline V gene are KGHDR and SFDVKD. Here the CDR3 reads CATVDVVGNEQFF. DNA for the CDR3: TGTGCCACCGTCGACGTGGTTGGCAATGAGCAGTTCTTC.

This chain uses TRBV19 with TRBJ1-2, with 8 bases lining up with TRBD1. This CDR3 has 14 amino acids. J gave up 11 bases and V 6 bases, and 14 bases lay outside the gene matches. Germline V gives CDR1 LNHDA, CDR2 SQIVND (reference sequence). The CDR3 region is CASSKGQVAGWYTF. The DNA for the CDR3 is TGTGCCAGTAGCAAGGGACAGGTGGCTGGATGGTACACCTTC. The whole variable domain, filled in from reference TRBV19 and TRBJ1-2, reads DGGITQSPKYLFRKEGQNVTLSCEQNLNHDAMYWYRQDPGQGLRLIYYSQIVNDFQKGDIAEGYSVSREKKESFPLTVTSAQKNPTAFYLCASSKGQVAGWYTFGSGTRLTVV.

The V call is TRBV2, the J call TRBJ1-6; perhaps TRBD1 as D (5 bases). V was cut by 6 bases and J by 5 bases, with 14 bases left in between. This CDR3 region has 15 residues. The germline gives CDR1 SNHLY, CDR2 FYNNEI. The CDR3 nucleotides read TGTGCCAGCAGGTGGGGCCAGGCGGATAATTCACCCCTCCACTTT. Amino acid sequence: CASRWGQADNSPLHF.

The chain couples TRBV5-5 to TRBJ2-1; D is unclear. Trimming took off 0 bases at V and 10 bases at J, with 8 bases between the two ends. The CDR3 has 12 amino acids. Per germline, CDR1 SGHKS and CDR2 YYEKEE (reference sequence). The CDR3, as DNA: TGTGCCAGCAGCTTGGGTCTCCTCGAGCAGTTCTTC. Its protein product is CASSLGLLEQFF.

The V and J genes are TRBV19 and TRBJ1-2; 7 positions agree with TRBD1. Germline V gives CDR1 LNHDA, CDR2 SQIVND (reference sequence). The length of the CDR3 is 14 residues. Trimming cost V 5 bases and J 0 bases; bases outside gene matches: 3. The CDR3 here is CASSPGQSNYGYTF. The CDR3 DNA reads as TGTGCCAGTAGTCCGGGACAGTCTAACTATGGCTACACCTTC. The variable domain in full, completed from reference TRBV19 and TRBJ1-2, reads DGGITQSPKYLFRKEGQNVTLSCEQNLNHDAMYWYRQDPGQGLRLIYYSQIVNDFQKGDIAEGYSVSREKKESFPLTVTSAQKNPTAFYLCASSPGQSNYGYTFGSGTRLTVV.

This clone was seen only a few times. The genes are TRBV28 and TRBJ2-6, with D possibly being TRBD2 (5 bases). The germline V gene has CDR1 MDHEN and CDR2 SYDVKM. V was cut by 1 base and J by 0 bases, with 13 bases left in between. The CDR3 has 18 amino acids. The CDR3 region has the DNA TGTGCCAGCAGTTTATACGGGGAAGGAGGCTCTGGGGCCAACGTCCTGACTTTC. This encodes CASSLYGEGGSGANVLTF.

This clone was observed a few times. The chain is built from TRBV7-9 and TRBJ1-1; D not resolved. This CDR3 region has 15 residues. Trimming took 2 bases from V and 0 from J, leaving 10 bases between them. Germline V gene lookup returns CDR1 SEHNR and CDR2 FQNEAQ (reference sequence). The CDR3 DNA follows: TGTGCCAGCAGCTTATCGGGCGGACTGAACACTGAAGCTTTCTTT. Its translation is CASSLSGGLNTEAFF.

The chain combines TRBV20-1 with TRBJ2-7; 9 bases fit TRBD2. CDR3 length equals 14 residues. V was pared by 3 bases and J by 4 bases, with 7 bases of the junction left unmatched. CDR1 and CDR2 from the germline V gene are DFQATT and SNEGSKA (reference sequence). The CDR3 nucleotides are TGCAGTGCTAGTAATCCTAGCGGGGCTTACGAGCAGTACTTC. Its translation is CSASNPSGAYEQYF.

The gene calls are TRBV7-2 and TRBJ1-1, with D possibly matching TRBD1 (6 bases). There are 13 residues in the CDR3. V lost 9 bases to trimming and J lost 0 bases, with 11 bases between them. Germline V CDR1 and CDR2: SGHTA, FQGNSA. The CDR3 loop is CASGGQLNTEAFF. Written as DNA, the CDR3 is TGTGCCAGTGGGGGGCAATTGAACACTGAAGCTTTCTTT.

The CDR3 spells CASSQRSEGTGELFF. DNA for the CDR3: TGTGCCAGCAGCCAAAGGAGCGAGGGCACCGGGGAGCTGTTTTTT. V and J are TRBV9 and TRBJ2-2; D possibly corresponds to TRBD2 (5 bases). V was shortened by 4 bases and J by 4 bases, with 14 bases between the two germline ends. Germline values: CDR1 SGDLS, CDR2 YYNGEE. The CDR3 has 15 amino acids.